This TCR beta chain was observed in a study of shared clonotypes between healthy human individuals. The wider study: A couple of women and a few men aged 18 to 49 served as donors. Every donor yielded three CD4 naive, three CD4 memory, two CD8 naive and one CD8 memory plate. Overall study results and limits: The sole specimen, blood, was sampled, and tissue repertoires likely differ.

Trimming took 6 bases from V and 0 from J, leaving 21 bases between them. Germline-derived CDR1 and CDR2 are MDHEN and SYDVKM. The CDR3 runs 18 residues. Measured with immunoSEQ multiplex PCR; TCRdb has only the in-frame clones, and not every one. Counted here are 2 million to 3 million clones, under 95% occurring once; the ten biggest clones make up 0.36%. Remarks on this clone: Its antigen is unknown.

This clonotype was obtained from a man aged 18 to 29 in good health. Some clones in this sample may be carry-over from other donors' samples. V and J are TRBV28 and TRBJ2-1; D perhaps matches TRBD2 (6 bases). Sample: naive CD4+ T cells from PBMCs. Subset noted: CD45RA+ positively selected. CDR3 DNA sequence: TGTGCCAGCAGGCTAGGGAAGATAGCGGTGAGCTCCTACAATGAGCAGTTCTTC. It yields the protein CASRLGKIAVSSYNEQFF.